Following are 11 T cell receptor beta chains from one sample sequenced in a study of blood T cell repertoires in COVID-19. Clones were read by immunoSEQ multiplex PCR, and TCRdb kept only the in-frame ones, dropping some. The sample shows 35,000 to 45,000 clones, more than 70% of them seen only once. Sequenced input: peripheral blood. These receptors all stem from a human donor in a cohort sampled during active COVID-19.

The chain links TRBV7-2 to TRBJ1-4; D unresolved. Trimming left V 5 bases short and J 10 bases short, with 14 bases between. CDR1 and CDR2 from the germline V gene are SGHTA and FQGNSA. There are 13 residues in the CDR3. The DNA of the CDR3 is TGTGCCAGCAGCGCCAGAGCGATCGGAAAACTGTTTTTT. It specifies CASSARAIGKLFF.

The chain joins TRBV2 to TRBJ1-3, with TRBD1 identical over 7 bases. Per germline, CDR1 SNHLY and CDR2 FYNNEI. The CDR3 extends over 15 amino acids. Germline trimming cut 0 bases from V and 2 bases from J; bases unmatched to any gene: 1. The CDR3 loop reads CASSEADRAGNTIYF. CDR3 nucleotide sequence: TGTGCCAGCAGTGAAGCAGACAGGGCTGGAAACACCATATATTTT. Using reference TRBV2 and TRBJ1-3 for the parts outside the CDR3, the full variable domain is EPEVTQTPSHQVTQMGQEVILRCVPISNHLYFYWYRQILGQKVEFLVSFYNNEISEKSEIFDDQFSVERPDGSNFTLKIRSTKLEDSAMYFCASSEADRAGNTIYFGEGSWLTVV.

The J gene is TRBJ1-4, the V gene TRBV5-1; D unclear. The CDR3 loop spans 14 amino acids. Germline values: CDR1 SGHRS, CDR2 YFSETQ. V lost 3 bases and J lost 2, with 8 bases in between. The CDR3 reads CASSSGSTNEKLFF. The CDR3 DNA reads TGCGCCAGCAGCTCGGGTAGTACTAATGAAAAACTGTTTTTT.

The V call is TRBV12-3 or TRBV12-4, the J call TRBJ2-4; possible D gene TRBD1, 8 bases. Trimming removed 6 bases at V and 8 bases at J, with 14 bases between. This CDR3 is built from 13 residues. The CDR3 region has the DNA TGTGCCAGCAGGAGCGGGACAGGCCACATTCAGTACTTC. Amino acid sequence: CASRSGTGHIQYF.

This clone has a single count. The rearrangement links TRBV28 to TRBJ2-1; the D gene is possibly TRBD2 (5 bases). The CDR3 spans 15 residues. Deletions cut 4 bases from V and 2 bases from J, with 12 bases between. From germline, CDR1 is MDHEN and CDR2 SYDVKM. The CDR3 coding sequence is TGTGCCAGCAGTTCAGGACTCATCCCCTACAATGAGCAGTTCTTC. Protein: CASSSGLIPYNEQFF.

CDR3 bases: TGTGCCATCAGTGAGTCGAACAGGGGCAGCTCCTACGAGCAGTACTTC. It is translated as CAISESNRGSSYEQYF. The V gene is TRBV10-3, the J gene TRBJ2-7, with TRBD1 identical over 7 bases. This CDR3 has 16 amino acids. Germline V gene sequence: CDR1 ENHRY, CDR2 SYGVKD. V shed 0 bases, J shed 0 bases, and the junction held 5 bases outside the gene matches.

Here the CDR3 DNA reads TGTGCCAGCAGCTTACCCGGGAACACCGGGGAGCTGTTTTTT. This translates into CASSLPGNTGELFF. The chain couples TRBV7-9 to TRBJ2-2; D uncertain. V dropped 2 bases and J dropped 1 base, with 5 bases sitting between them. Per the germline V gene, CDR1 is SEHNR and CDR2 is FQNEAQ (reference sequence). CDR3 length: 14 amino acids.

The rearrangement uses TRBV27 and TRBJ1-5, with TRBD1 matching 9 bases. Germline assignment: CDR1 MNHEY and CDR2 SMNVEV (reference sequence). The CDR3 sequence is 14 residues long. The J segment lost 8 bases and the V segment lost 5 bases, leaving 7 bases of the junction unmatched. Here the CDR3 reads CASSPRQGGEPQHF. In DNA form, the CDR3 reads TGTGCCAGCAGTCCACGACAGGGGGGGGAGCCCCAGCATTTT.

This clone is a singleton in its sample. This chain joins TRBV28 and TRBJ2-1; tentatively, D is TRBD1 (6 bases). The CDR3 runs 15 residues. V lost 3 bases, J lost 3 bases, and 12 bases lay in between. Germline CDR1 and CDR2: MDHEN and SYDVKM. CDR3 residues: CASSFRGPRYNEQFF. CDR3 nucleotides: TGTGCCAGCAGTTTCAGGGGCCCTCGCTACAATGAGCAGTTCTTC. The full variable domain, completed using reference TRBV28 and TRBJ2-1, is DVKVTQSSRYLVKRTGEKVFLECVQDMDHENMFWYRQDPGLGLRLIYFSYDVKMKEKGDIPEGYSVSREKKERFSLILESASTNQTSMYLCASSFRGPRYNEQFFGPGTRLTVL.

V gene TRBV4-1 combines with J gene TRBJ2-1; no definite D call. Trimming cost V 3 bases and J 9 bases, with 15 bases left between them. This CDR3 has 14 amino acids. Germline V gene data show CDR1 as MGHRA and CDR2 as YSYEKL. The CDR3 region has the DNA TGCGCCAGCAGCCACCCTAGTTTTATTGTTGAGCAGTTCTTC. As protein: CASSHPSFIVEQFF.

V and J are TRBV18 and TRBJ2-1; TRBD2 matches 7 bases. This CDR3 is 15 amino acids long. The V gene end was trimmed by 0 bases and the J gene end by 9 bases; junction bases not matched to a gene: 8. CDR1 and CDR2 (germline): KGHSH, LQKENI. The CDR3 DNA reads as TGTGCCAGCTCACCACCGACGACTAGCTCCCCTGAGCAGTTCTTC. Protein: CASSPPTTSSPEQFF.